This TCR beta chain was captured in a study of blood T cells in healthy people across ages. This clonotype appeared a few times. Germline loops: CDR1 ENHRY, CDR2 SYGVKD. This CDR3 region has 14 residues. Trimming pared 11 bases from V and 6 bases from J, leaving 22 bases between. For the second PCR, which ran for about 6 to 11 cycles, a sample-barcoded 5' primer and a J-beta primer mix were used. TCRdb analysed the 5' RACE reads with MiXCR anew, one entry per CDR3 protein. This table holds 1,500,000 or so distinct CDR3 sequences, approximately 39% found once. This TCR derives from a woman aged 18 to 35 in good health. Specimen: blood. The chain combines TRBV10-3 with TRBJ1-1, with a possible D match to TRBD1 (5 bases). The CDR3 spells CASWGEDWHAEAFF. As DNA, the CDR3 is TGTGCCTCATGGGGGGAGGACTGGCACGCTGAAGCTTTCTTT.